The 16 T cell receptor beta chains given below trace back to one sample, sequenced in a study of early T cells in non-severe SARS-CoV-2 infection (dated by TCRdb to 2020 to 2022). The method behind the library was 5' RACE. Sequencing relied on a NextSeq 500. The public reads were quality trimmed at Q25 with fastp and then assembled into clones with MiXCR by TCRdb, keeping productive beta chains. Entries that share a CDR3 protein sequence are merged under the most common genes and DNA. Across this sample there are 32,000 or so distinct CDR3 sequences, with around 9% seen only once. Clones ranked in the top ten supply around 13% of the sample. What was sequenced was whole blood. The receptors stem from an adult who was a healthcare worker with PCR-confirmed SARS-CoV-2 infection or an uninfected control (not recorded which).

This clonotype was detected ten times or more. V and J are TRBV20-1 and TRBJ1-1, with D hard to call. This CDR3 region has 14 residues. Germline loops: CDR1 DFQATT, CDR2 SNEGSKA (reference sequence). Trimming removed 0 bases from V and 4 bases from J, with 12 bases in between. CDR3 amino acids: CSAREVTLGTEAFF. The CDR3 nucleotides are TGCAGTGCTAGAGAGGTCACCCTGGGCACTGAAGCTTTCTTT.

The genes are TRBV6-2 or TRBV6-3 and TRBJ1-5, with no clear D. The CDR3 length is 12 residues. CDR1 and CDR2 from the germline V gene are MNHEY and SVGEGT. V was clipped by 5 bases and J by 11 bases, with 13 bases between them. CDR3 sequence reads: CASSISELTQHF. The CDR3 bases are TGTGCCAGCAGTATTTCAGAACTGACCCAGCATTTT.

The chain couples TRBV24-1 to TRBJ2-3; D remains unclear. V was trimmed by 3 bases and J by 2 bases, leaving 5 bases between them. Germline-derived CDR1 and CDR2 are KGHDR and SFDVKD. The CDR3 spans 13 residues. DNA of the CDR3: TGTGCCACCAGTGATATCTCCACAGATACGCAGTATTTT. Encoded protein: CATSDISTDTQYF.

This clonotype was seen ten or more times. The chain uses TRBV7-2 and TRBJ2-3; D uncertain. V lost 1 base, J lost 6 bases, and 11 bases lay in between. Germline V gives CDR1 SGHTA, CDR2 FQGNSA. CDR3 length: 14 residues. DNA for the CDR3: TGTGCCAGCAGCTTAGAGGCGAGAGACGATACGCAGTATTTT. This translates into CASSLEARDDTQYF. The variable domain in full, completed from reference TRBV7-2 and TRBJ2-3, reads GAGVSQSPSNKVTEKGKDVELRCDPISGHTALYWYRQSLGQGLEFLIYFQGNSAPDKSGLPSDRFSAERTGGSVSTLTIQRTQQEDSAVYLCASSLEARDDTQYFGPGTRLTVL.

The J gene is TRBJ1-1, the V gene TRBV11-3, with D tentatively TRBD1 (6 bases). V shed 5 bases and J shed 6 bases, with 10 bases lying between them. Looked up from germline, CDR1 is SGHNT and CDR2 is YENEEA. This CDR3 comprises 12 residues. The CDR3 sequence: CASSPTGSEAFF. The CDR3 nucleotides read TGTGCCAGCAGCCCAACAGGGTCTGAAGCTTTCTTT. The full variable domain, in which reference TRBV11-3 and TRBJ1-1 provide the parts outside the CDR3, is EAGVVQSPRYKIIEKKQPVAFWCNPISGHNTLYWYLQNLGQGPELLIRYENEEAVDDSQLPKDRFSAERLKGVDSTLKIQPAELGDSAVYLCASSPTGSEAFFGQGTRLTVV.

The table lists this clonotype with many counts. The V gene is TRBV6-2 or TRBV6-3, the J gene TRBJ2-1; no clear D gene. Germline V gene data show CDR1 as MNHEY and CDR2 as SVGEGT. The V and J ends lost 7 bases and 0 bases respectively, with 13 bases between them. The CDR3 covers 15 residues. CDR3 coding DNA: TGTGCCAGCACCCATGACCCGCGCTCCTACAATGAGCAGTTCTTC. Residues: CASTHDPRSYNEQFF.

This clonotype was counted many times. This chain connects TRBV10-3 to TRBJ2-1; D gene ambiguous. This CDR3 is built from 16 residues. Trimming pared 4 bases from V and 0 bases from J, leaving 13 bases between. Germline lookup yields CDR1 ENHRY and CDR2 SYGVKD. The CDR3 is CAISVVEASSYNEQFF. The CDR3 DNA is TGTGCCATCAGTGTTGTAGAGGCGAGCTCCTACAATGAGCAGTTCTTC.

The V and J genes are TRBV7-9 and TRBJ1-1, with TRBD1 matching 7 bases. The CDR3 has 14 residues. Germline values: CDR1 SEHNR, CDR2 FQNEAQ (reference sequence). Trimming removed 5 bases from V and 5 bases from J; junction bases left unmatched: 8. Written as DNA, the CDR3 is TGTGCCAGCAGCCAGGGGGGCGGAGTAACTGAAGCTTTCTTT. This sequence encodes CASSQGGGVTEAFF.

This clonotype was recorded a few times. The CDR3 region has the DNA TGCAGCGTTGCCCAGACCTCCTACGAGCAGTACTTC. Translating it yields CSVAQTSYEQYF. This chain connects TRBV29-1 to TRBJ2-7; D gene uncertain. CDR3 size: 12 residues. V lost 4 bases, J lost 0 bases, and 7 bases lay in between. In germline, CDR1 is SQVTM, CDR2 ANQGSEA.

This clonotype was recorded at least ten times. The chain joins TRBV19 to TRBJ2-1; D perhaps matches TRBD1 (6 bases). V lost 5 bases, J lost 10 bases, and 21 bases lay in between. Germline CDR1 is LNHDA and CDR2 is SQIVND (reference sequence). The CDR3 consists of 15 residues. The CDR3 DNA follows: TGTGCCAGTAGTCCAGGACAGCTGACCCATGTAGAGCAGTTCTTC. Protein: CASSPGQLTHVEQFF.

This clonotype has just a few counts. The rearrangement links TRBV7-9 to TRBJ1-2; TRBD1 agrees at 8 bases. With V trimmed by 4 bases and J by 8 bases, 0 bases remained unmatched. This CDR3 region has 11 residues. Germline values: CDR1 SEHNR, CDR2 FQNEAQ (reference sequence). CDR3 bases: TGTGCCAGCAGCTCAGGGGGCGGCTACACCTTC. Translated: CASSSGGGYTF.

This clonotype was observed at least ten times. The genes are TRBV20-1 and TRBJ1-4; D uncertain. The CDR3 spans 10 residues. V was pared by 6 bases and J by 10 bases, with 9 bases between. Germline lookup yields CDR1 DFQATT and CDR2 SNEGSKA (reference sequence). This CDR3 reads CSANAGKLFF. In nucleotides, the CDR3 is TGCAGTGCAAACGCGGGAAAACTGTTTTTT.

The CDR3 reads CASSLGVGGRDTEAFF. The CDR3 DNA follows: TGTGCCAGCAGCTTGGGGGTAGGGGGTCGGGACACTGAAGCTTTCTTT. The chain employs TRBV5-4 and TRBJ1-1, with a weak D call TRBD1 (6 bases). The CDR3 contains 16 residues. Trimming stripped 0 bases from V and 3 bases from J, with 15 bases between. Germline V gives CDR1 SGHNT, CDR2 YYREEE (reference sequence).

The chain has TRBV20-1 and TRBJ1-3; D is unclear. V was cut by 2 bases and J by 0 bases, with 5 bases left in between. Germline CDR1 and CDR2: DFQATT and SNEGSKA (reference sequence). The CDR3 runs 13 residues. The CDR3 nucleotides read TGCAGTGCTAGAAGGGTCTCTGGAAACACCATATATTTT. Protein: CSARRVSGNTIYF.

This clonotype was observed at least ten times. The J gene is TRBJ1-5, the V gene TRBV24-1, with D perhaps TRBD1 (6 bases). CDR3 length: 14 amino acids. V lost 8 bases to trimming and J lost 3 bases, with 13 bases between them. Germline loops: CDR1 KGHDR, CDR2 SFDVKD. The CDR3 sequence: CATKSDRPNQPQHF. The CDR3 DNA is TGTGCCACCAAATCGGACAGACCCAATCAGCCCCAGCATTTT.

This clonotype has just a few counts. J is TRBJ1-2 and V is TRBV27; D gene ambiguous. The germline V gene has CDR1 MNHEY and CDR2 SMNVEV (reference sequence). There are 15 residues in the CDR3. V gave up 1 base and J gave up 2 bases, with 11 bases separating them. CDR3 sequence: CASSLLRGGNYGYTF. Here the CDR3 DNA reads TGTGCCAGCAGTTTATTACGGGGAGGGAACTATGGCTACACCTTC.